A single T cell receptor beta chain is shown here with its context. The germline gives CDR1 MNHNY, CDR2 SVGAGI (reference sequence). This CDR3 comprises 14 residues. Deletions cut 5 bases from V and 1 base from J, with 11 bases between. This specimen belongs to a study of OX40 agonist ivuxolimab in advanced cancers. The method was immunoSEQ multiplex PCR; TCRdb's version includes in-frame clones alone and lacks a portion of them. The repertoire has 70,000 to 85,000 clones, about 79% of them found once; the top ten carry roughly 1.1%. The starting material was CD4+ or CD8+ T cells sorted from blood, obtained in a trial of the OX40 agonist ivuxolimab. This TCR came from an adult with an advanced solid tumor such as melanoma, head and neck, liver or kidney cancer. The chain links TRBV6-6 to TRBJ1-1, with a weak D call TRBD1 (6 bases). Written as DNA, the CDR3 is TGTGCCAGCAGTGAGCGGGGACAGAACACTGAAGCTTTCTTT. This sequence encodes CASSERGQNTEAFF.